Presented here are 29 T cell receptor beta chains from one specimen sequenced in a study of tumour-infiltrating T cells in Burkitt lymphoma. Assay used: immunoSEQ multiplex PCR; TCRdb lists only in-frame clones, some missing. The top ten clones hold around 37% of a sample with 7,500 to 8,500 clones, over 60% of them seen once. Source material: tumor tissue. The receptors originated from a human donor with diffuse large B-cell lymphoma.

The V gene is TRBV10-1, the J gene TRBJ2-1; a weak D match, TRBD2 (5 bases). The V end lost 5 bases, the J end lost 0 bases, and 8 bases lay between the germline ends. The CDR3 length is 14 residues. The germline CDR1 and CDR2 sequences are WNHNN and SYGVQD (reference sequence). DNA of the CDR3: TGCGCCAGCAGTTCCAGCGGCTCCTACAATGAGCAGTTCTTC. Amino acid sequence: CASSSSGSYNEQFF.

This clone was observed once. The chain combines TRBV21-1 with TRBJ1-4. TRBV21-1 is an annotated pseudogene. The CDR3 consists of 14 residues. The CDR3 here is CASSTRVHREKLFF. The DNA for the CDR3 is TGTGCCAGCAGCACGCGGGTTCATCGAGAAAAACTGTTTTTT.

V is TRBV6-4 and J is TRBJ1-2; the D is unclear. Trimming removed 6 bases from V and 2 bases from J, with 13 bases in between. The length of the CDR3 is 14 residues. The V gene's germline CDR1 is MRHNA and CDR2 SNTAGT. The CDR3 region has the DNA TGTGCCAGCAGCCCGCTGGGTCCCAACTATGGCTACACCTTC. It translates to CASSPLGPNYGYTF.

This chain uses TRBV14 with TRBJ1-2; maybe TRBD1 (5 bases). Trimming stripped 2 bases from V and 8 bases from J, with 9 bases between. The CDR3 has 12 residues. Germline assignment: CDR1 SGHDN and CDR2 FVKESK. CDR3 coding DNA: TGTGCCAGCAGCCAACAGGGCTTGGGCTACACCTTC. This gives the protein CASSQQGLGYTF.

This chain connects TRBV6-5 to TRBJ1-1, with TRBD1 as a possible D gene (5 bases). Germline lookup yields CDR1 MNHEY and CDR2 SVGAGI. This CDR3 has 15 amino acids. V shed 2 bases and J shed 0 bases, with 10 bases lying between them. For the CDR3, the DNA is TGTGCCAGCAGTTACGCCGGGACCTTGAACACTGAAGCTTTCTTT. Translation: CASSYAGTLNTEAFF.

The rearrangement links TRBV11-3 to TRBJ2-3; D remains ambiguous. Germline-derived CDR1 and CDR2 are SGHNT and YENEEA. V was shortened by 3 bases and J by 2 bases, with 6 bases between the two germline ends. This CDR3 is built from 13 residues. CDR3 sequence: CASSFSNTDTQYF. The CDR3 nucleotides are TGTGCCAGCAGCTTTTCTAACACAGATACGCAGTATTTT.

The chain employs TRBV29-1 and TRBJ2-2, with 9 nucleotides matching TRBD1. V was clipped by 6 bases and J by 4 bases; unmatched bases: 9. Germline values: CDR1 SQVTM, CDR2 ANQGSEA. The CDR3 extends over 15 amino acids. The CDR3 bases are TGCAGCGTGGCCGGACAGGGGTTAAGCACCGGGGAGCTGTTTTTT. Protein sequence: CSVAGQGLSTGELFF.

The V call is TRBV7-6, the J call TRBJ2-7; 8 nucleotides align to TRBD1. The germline V gene encodes CDR1 SGHVS and CDR2 FNYEAQ. The length of the CDR3 is 15 residues. The J segment lost 5 bases and the V segment lost 2 bases, leaving 8 bases of the junction unmatched. CDR3: CASSLLTGGLHEQYF. CDR3 sequence (DNA): TGTGCCAGCAGCTTACTAACAGGGGGTCTCCACGAGCAGTACTTC.

The genes are TRBV19 and TRBJ1-2; D is perhaps TRBD1 (6 bases). CDR3 length: 13 residues. The germline CDR1 and CDR2 sequences are LNHDA and SQIVND (reference sequence). Trimming stripped 3 bases from V and 7 bases from J, with 12 bases between. The CDR3 nucleotides are TGTGCCAGTAGTATCGGGCAGGGGTCTGGCTACACCTTC. It encodes CASSIGQGSGYTF.

Only one count was recorded for this clone. The gene calls are TRBV7-9 and TRBJ2-5, with a weak D call TRBD2 (6 bases). Trimming shortened V by 4 bases and J by 1 base, and 10 bases separated the two germline ends. CDR3 size: 14 residues. Germline V gene lookup returns CDR1 SEHNR and CDR2 FQNEAQ (reference sequence). This CDR3 is CASSSWGVQETQYF. DNA of the CDR3: TGTGCCAGCAGCTCCTGGGGGGTCCAAGAGACCCAGTACTTC.

J is TRBJ1-1 and V is TRBV5-4, with D possibly TRBD1 on 6 matching bases. The CDR3 has 15 amino acids. CDR1 SGHNT and CDR2 YYREEE come from the germline V gene (reference sequence). V lost 3 bases and J lost 4, with 16 bases in between. The CDR3 nucleotides are TGTGCCAGCAGCTCCGTCGGGGGGCGGGTCACTGAAGCTTTCTTT. Protein sequence: CASSSVGGRVTEAFF.

V and J are TRBV5-4 and TRBJ2-2; no clear D. CDR1 is SGHNT, CDR2 YYREEE, per germline (reference sequence). The CDR3 is made up of 13 amino acids. Trimming stripped 2 bases from V and 5 bases from J, with 7 bases between. DNA of the CDR3: TGTGCCAGCAGCTTTAAAGTAACCGGGGAGCTGTTTTTT. This codes for CASSFKVTGELFF.

The rearrangement uses TRBV4-1 and TRBJ2-5; D is unclear. Looked up from germline, CDR1 is MGHRA and CDR2 is YSYEKL. The CDR3 totals 14 residues. Trimming stripped 0 bases from V and 5 bases from J, with 10 bases between. CDR3 in amino acids: CASSQDGRWETQYF. The CDR3, as DNA: TGCGCCAGCAGCCAAGATGGCAGGTGGGAGACCCAGTACTTC.

The CDR3 DNA reads as TGTGCCAGTAGTGTGCCACAGGGGTACTATGGCTACACCTTC. This encodes CASSVPQGYYGYTF. V is TRBV19 and J is TRBJ1-2; 7 nucleotides line up with TRBD1. Germline V gene data show CDR1 as LNHDA and CDR2 as SQIVND (reference sequence). Trimming at V came to 5 bases and at J to 3 bases, leaving 6 bases not matched to a gene. The CDR3 has 14 residues.

This chain connects TRBV5-1 to TRBJ1-4; unclear D gene. The CDR3 totals 13 residues. Trimming took 4 bases from V and 4 from J, leaving 8 bases between them. Germline assignment: CDR1 SGHRS and CDR2 YFSETQ. The CDR3 loop reads CASSKDGNEKLFF. CDR3 DNA: TGCGCCAGCAGCAAGGATGGTAATGAAAAACTGTTTTTT.

The chain carries TRBV9 and TRBJ1-2; D perhaps matches TRBD1 (5 bases). Trimming took off 0 bases at V and 3 bases at J, with 12 bases between the two ends. This CDR3 region has 15 residues. Germline CDR1 SGDLS, CDR2 YYNGEE. CDR3 loop: CASSVEREGYYGYTF. The CDR3 DNA sequence: TGTGCCAGCAGCGTAGAGAGGGAGGGGTACTATGGCTACACCTTC.

The chain recombines TRBV5-4 with TRBJ2-2, with a weak D call TRBD2 (5 bases). The CDR3 sequence is 16 residues long. V gave up 3 bases and J gave up 0 bases, with 12 bases separating them. CDR1 and CDR2 from the germline V gene are SGHNT and YYREEE (reference sequence). The chain's CDR3 is CASSYGTRTNTGELFF. The CDR3 DNA sequence: TGTGCCAGCAGCTACGGTACTAGGACGAACACCGGGGAGCTGTTTTTT.

The chain couples TRBV5-1 to TRBJ2-3; D gene uncertain. Germline lookup yields CDR1 SGHRS and CDR2 YFSETQ. V was pared by 0 bases and J by 0 bases, with 11 bases between. This CDR3 spans 16 amino acids. CDR3 nucleotide sequence: TGCGCCAGCAGCTTGGCGGCCAGCACTAGCACAGATACGCAGTATTTT. Encoded protein: CASSLAASTSTDTQYF.

This clone was detected a few times. The chain links TRBV7-2 to TRBJ1-1; no clear D. The V gene's germline CDR1 is SGHTA and CDR2 FQGNSA. The ends were cut back, 1 base at V and 1 base at J, with 13 bases in the middle. This CDR3 has 16 amino acids. CDR3 DNA sequence: TGTGCCAGCAGCTTAGGTCTCCGCCGGGGGAACACTGAAGCTTTCTTT. Translation gives CASSLGLRRGNTEAFF.

The chain employs TRBV2 and TRBJ2-3, with D unresolved. Looked up from germline, CDR1 is SNHLY and CDR2 is FYNNEI. Trimming removed 4 bases at V and 5 bases at J, with 7 bases between. The length of the CDR3 is 12 residues. CDR3 sequence (DNA): TGTGCCAGCAGTGCTTTGGGAGATACGCAGTATTTT. This gives the protein CASSALGDTQYF.

The CDR3 protein is CAESRNYGYTF. The CDR3 bases are TGTGCCGAATCCAGAAACTATGGCTACACCTTC. This chain links TRBV2 with TRBJ1-2; D remains ambiguous. The CDR3 runs to 11 residues. V was clipped by 11 bases and J by 2 bases, with 9 bases between them. Germline loops: CDR1 SNHLY, CDR2 FYNNEI.

This clone is a singleton in its sample. V usage is TRBV6-5 and J usage is TRBJ1-2; D is possibly TRBD1 (5 bases). The CDR3 length is 12 residues. V was pared by 10 bases and J by 1 base, with 10 bases between. Germline lookup yields CDR1 MNHEY and CDR2 SVGAGI. The CDR3 here is CAIPTDNYGYTF. The CDR3 DNA sequence: TGTGCCATCCCGACAGATAACTATGGCTACACCTTC.

The chain has TRBV18 and TRBJ1-1, with a tentative D call TRBD1 (5 bases). CDR1 is KGHSH, CDR2 LQKENI, per germline. The CDR3 runs 13 residues. Trimming pared 8 bases from V and 0 bases from J, leaving 10 bases between. CDR3 sequence reads: CASRGGMNTEAFF. DNA for the CDR3: TGTGCCAGCCGCGGGGGGATGAACACTGAAGCTTTCTTT. Full variable domain (rest looked up from reference TRBV18 and TRBJ1-1): NAGVMQNPRHLVRRRGQEARLRCSPMKGHSHVYWYRQLPEEGLKFMVYLQKENIIDESGMPKERFSAEFPKEGPSILRIQQVVRGDSAAYFCASRGGMNTEAFFGQGTRLTVV.

In DNA form, the CDR3 reads TGTGCCAGCAGCTTGGGCTACGAGCAGTACTTC. This sequence encodes CASSLGYEQYF. The rearrangement uses TRBV5-4 and TRBJ2-7; the D is unclear. This CDR3 has 11 amino acids. The V gene's germline CDR1 is SGHNT and CDR2 YYREEE (reference sequence). Deletions cut 0 bases from V and 3 bases from J, with 1 base between.

In this sample, this clone turned up a few times. The chain carries TRBV25-1 and TRBJ1-4; 7 nucleotides agree with TRBD1. Germline CDR1 reads MGHDK; CDR2 reads SYGVNS. The ends lost 3 bases at V and 8 bases at J; junction bases unmatched: 9. The CDR3 contains 15 residues. CDR3 bases: TGTGCCAGCAGTGAGCCTACAGGGGTGTACGAAAAACTGTTTTTT. Translating it yields CASSEPTGVYEKLFF.

CDR3 DNA sequence: TGTGCCAGCAACAAACACGGTCTCCCCTCCTACGAGCAGTACTTC. It specifies CASNKHGLPSYEQYF. This rearrangement joins TRBV5-4 to TRBJ2-7; D is undetermined. The germline V gene encodes CDR1 SGHNT and CDR2 YYREEE (reference sequence). Between the trimmed V and J ends, which lost 6 bases and 0 bases, there was a span of 16 bases. The CDR3 contains 15 residues.

V is TRBV4-1 and J is TRBJ2-1, with 10 nucleotides matching TRBD2. The CDR3 totals 16 residues. Germline lookup yields CDR1 MGHRA and CDR2 YSYEKL. Losses at the gene ends were 6 bases for V and 0 bases for J; bases not matched to a gene: 5. The CDR3 coding sequence is TGCGCCAGCAGACAGGTAGCGGGGGGCTCCTACAATGAGCAGTTCTTC. Its protein is CASRQVAGGSYNEQFF.

The genes are TRBV7-2 and TRBJ1-1, with 10 bases fitting TRBD1. The CDR3 consists of 16 residues. V lost 6 bases and J lost 0; bases outside the gene matches: 7. Germline V gives CDR1 SGHTA, CDR2 FQGNSA. CDR3 nucleotide sequence: TGTGCCAGCAGGCCGACAGGGGGCTCCTTGAACACTGAAGCTTTCTTT. Translation gives CASRPTGGSLNTEAFF.

V usage is TRBV5-1 and J usage is TRBJ1-5; 8 bases fit TRBD1. After removal of 2 bases from V and 6 bases from J, the junction contained 4 bases not matched to a gene. From germline, CDR1 is SGHRS and CDR2 YFSETQ. The CDR3 totals 14 residues. In DNA form, the CDR3 reads TGCGCCAGCAGCTTATCAGGGGGCTTTCAGCCCCAGCATTTT. This codes for CASSLSGGFQPQHF.